This entry lists 20 T cell receptor beta chains sequenced from one sample in a study of CD8 T cells in ankylosing spondylitis. Findings and limits, study-wide: Characteristic, it appeared, of ankylosing spondylitis blood was a TCR beta motif of several highly homologous variants.

TCRdb re-called the 5' RACE reads through MiXCR, storing one row per CDR3 protein. The table shows a few hundred thousand distinct CDR3 sequences, with roughly 8% occurring only once. The antigens for these receptors are not known. The material sequenced was blood, either unsorted or a sorted T cell fraction (not recorded which). Receptors were obtained from a male donor with ankylosing spondylitis.

This clonotype was detected only a few times. This chain uses TRBV28 with TRBJ2-7; the match to TRBD1 covers 9 bases. Germline lookup yields CDR1 MDHEN and CDR2 SYDVKM. The V and J ends lost 2 bases and 2 bases, in that order; junction bases with no gene match: 4. The CDR3 is made up of 15 amino acids. CDR3 nucleotide sequence: TGTGCCAGCAGTTTACACCGACAGGGGGCCTACGAGCAGTACTTC. Protein: CASSLHRQGAYEQYF. Full variable domain (rest looked up from reference TRBV28 and TRBJ2-7): DVKVTQSSRYLVKRTGEKVFLECVQDMDHENMFWYRQDPGLGLRLIYFSYDVKMKEKGDIPEGYSVSREKKERFSLILESASTNQTSMYLCASSLHRQGAYEQYFGPGTRLTVT.

V is TRBV24-1 and J is TRBJ2-1, with 9 nucleotides matching TRBD1. V was clipped by 12 bases and J by 8 bases; unmatched bases: 10. Germline V CDR1 and CDR2: KGHDR, SFDVKD. This CDR3 has 13 residues. Here the CDR3 DNA reads TGTGCCGCGGGACAGGGTGTCGAGTATGAGCAGTTCTTC. Amino acid sequence: CAAGQGVEYEQFF.

The sample holds a few counts of this clonotype. The chain's CDR3 is CASSQEKTLNTEAFF. The CDR3 nucleotides read TGCGCCAGCAGCCAGGAGAAGACACTGAACACTGAAGCTTTCTTT. The rearrangement uses TRBV4-3 and TRBJ1-1; the D is unclear. Trimming removed 3 bases from V and 0 bases from J, with 11 bases in between. CDR1 is LGHNA, CDR2 YSLEER, per germline. The CDR3 is 15 amino acids.

This clonotype was recorded many times. V and J are TRBV28 and TRBJ1-5; D is perhaps TRBD1 (6 bases). The CDR3 length is 16 residues. Germline V CDR1 and CDR2: MDHEN, SYDVKM. The ends were cut back, 5 bases at V and 6 bases at J, with 20 bases in the middle. CDR3 protein: CASSQDRGPRGQPQHF. Here the CDR3 DNA reads TGTGCCAGCAGTCAGGATAGGGGCCCCAGGGGTCAGCCCCAGCATTTT.

This chain links TRBV20-1 with TRBJ2-5, with 7 bases identical to TRBD2. Looked up from germline, CDR1 is DFQATT and CDR2 is SNEGSKA (reference sequence). This CDR3 has 16 amino acids. Trimming removed 0 bases from V and 4 bases from J; junction bases left unmatched: 11. The CDR3 sequence: CSARDPPAGAVETQYF. Written as DNA, the CDR3 is TGCAGTGCTAGAGACCCCCCCGCGGGAGCGGTAGAGACCCAGTACTTC.

V usage is TRBV5-1 and J usage is TRBJ2-3; 10 positions match TRBD2. From germline, CDR1 is SGHRS and CDR2 YFSETQ. The trim removed 0 bases at V and 1 base at J, leaving 2 bases unmatched. The CDR3 length is 16 residues. The CDR3 here is CASSLGGTSGTDTQYF. The CDR3 region has the DNA TGCGCCAGCAGCTTGGGGGGGACTAGCGGCACAGATACGCAGTATTTT.

The DNA of the CDR3 is TGTGCCAGCAGCTTTTTTGCCGCGGAGACCCAGTACTTC. Translated: CASSFFAAETQYF. V and J are TRBV7-2 and TRBJ2-5, with unresolved D. This CDR3 comprises 13 residues. Trimming took 3 bases from V and 5 from J, leaving 10 bases between them. Germline V lookup: CDR1 SGHTA, CDR2 FQGNSA.

The chain links TRBV20-1 to TRBJ2-7; 13 bases map to TRBD2. Germline-derived CDR1 and CDR2 are DFQATT and SNEGSKA (reference sequence). CDR3 size: 15 residues. The V gene end was trimmed by 3 bases and the J gene end by 5 bases; junction bases not matched to a gene: 7. The CDR3 spells CSASLGLAGRDEQYF. CDR3 bases: TGCAGTGCTAGCTTGGGACTAGCGGGACGGGACGAGCAGTACTTC.

At least ten counts were recorded for this clonotype. J is TRBJ1-2 and V is TRBV20-1, with D perhaps TRBD1 (5 bases). The CDR3 is made up of 13 amino acids. Germline V gives CDR1 DFQATT, CDR2 SNEGSKA (reference sequence). V gave up 6 bases and J gave up 7 bases, with 18 bases separating them. This chain's CDR3 is CSASQAGLGGYTF. The CDR3 coding sequence is TGCAGTGCCTCCCAGGCAGGGTTAGGTGGCTACACCTTC.

This clonotype has just a few counts. The chain employs TRBV29-1 and TRBJ1-5; 7 positions agree with TRBD1. J was trimmed by 4 bases and V by 4 bases; bases with no gene match: 13. The CDR3 contains 16 residues. The germline CDR1 and CDR2 sequences are SQVTM and ANQGSEA. CDR3 DNA sequence: TGCAGCGTTGTTGTTGAAGGGGGCGAGCTGAATCAGCCCCAGCATTTT. This gives the protein CSVVVEGGELNQPQHF.

The J gene is TRBJ1-6, the V gene TRBV28; 10 bases map to TRBD1. V shed 10 bases and J 6 bases; nucleotides not matched to a gene: 3. This CDR3 has 13 residues. Germline V lookup: CDR1 MDHEN, CDR2 SYDVKM. The CDR3 reads CATGTGVNSPLHF. CDR3 nucleotides: TGTGCCACGGGGACAGGGGTTAATTCACCCCTCCACTTT.

This clonotype was seen only a few times. The chain joins TRBV2 to TRBJ1-5; TRBD1 agrees at 7 bases. The CDR3 runs to 15 residues. Germline-derived CDR1 and CDR2 are SNHLY and FYNNEI. The junction had 7 bases not matched to a gene; V was cut back by 5 bases and J by 3 bases. The chain's CDR3 is CASSTYRGFNQPQHF. DNA of the CDR3: TGTGCCAGCAGTACCTACAGGGGCTTCAATCAGCCCCAGCATTTT.

The chain carries TRBV6-2 or TRBV6-3 and TRBJ2-7; D not certain. Between the trimmed V and J ends, which lost 0 bases and 13 bases, there was a span of 13 bases. Germline lookup yields CDR1 MNHEY and CDR2 SVGEGT. The CDR3 length is 12 residues. In nucleotides, the CDR3 is TGTGCCAGCAGTTACTCTGGACGTGGGCAATACTTC. Its protein product is CASSYSGRGQYF.

Many counts were recorded for this clonotype. V gene TRBV29-1 combines with J gene TRBJ2-1; TRBD1 might be the D (5 bases). This CDR3 spans 13 amino acids. Trimming took 8 bases from V and 5 from J, leaving 16 bases between them. The V gene's germline CDR1 is SQVTM and CDR2 ANQGSEA. The CDR3 spells CSLPGLDNNEQFF. The CDR3 nucleotides are TGCAGCCTCCCCGGGCTGGACAACAATGAGCAGTTCTTC.

This clonotype was picked up a small number of times. V is TRBV28 and J is TRBJ2-2; a possible D gene is TRBD1 (6 bases). This CDR3 region has 15 residues. Trimming stripped 1 base from V and 6 bases from J, with 12 bases between. Germline V gene lookup returns CDR1 MDHEN and CDR2 SYDVKM. In nucleotides, the CDR3 is TGTGCCAGCAGTTTATTAGACAGGACACCCGGGGAGCTGTTTTTT. This encodes CASSLLDRTPGELFF.

The V gene is TRBV11-2, the J gene TRBJ2-7; 9 bases match TRBD1. V gave up 0 bases and J gave up 6 bases; unmatched junction bases: 6. This CDR3 is 15 amino acids long. Germline CDR1 and CDR2: SGHAT and FQNNGV. The CDR3 sequence: CASSLDGGQGGEQYF. CDR3 DNA: TGTGCCAGCAGCTTAGATGGGGGACAGGGAGGCGAGCAGTACTTC.

The gene calls are TRBV6-1 and TRBJ2-7; maybe TRBD1 (7 bases). Germline V CDR1 and CDR2: MNHNS, SASEGT. This CDR3 region has 15 residues. Trimming took off 6 bases at V and 0 bases at J, with 15 bases between the two ends. This CDR3 is CASREGGQSSYEQYF. The CDR3 bases are TGTGCCAGCAGAGAGGGGGGACAGAGCTCCTACGAGCAGTACTTC.

This clonotype was observed at least ten times. This rearrangement joins TRBV20-1 to TRBJ1-2; D not resolved. CDR1 is DFQATT, CDR2 SNEGSKA, per germline (reference sequence). Trimming left V 3 bases short and J 5 bases short, with 10 bases between. The CDR3 contains 12 residues. The CDR3 DNA follows: TGCAGTGCTAGCGGCAGCGAATATGGCTACACCTTC. Translation gives CSASGSEYGYTF.

This clonotype was observed at least ten times. This sequence joins TRBV27 and TRBJ2-1; weak D call: TRBD1 (6 bases). There are 15 residues in the CDR3. In germline, CDR1 is MNHEY, CDR2 SMNVEV (reference sequence). V lost 0 bases to trimming and J lost 3 bases, with 9 bases between them. CDR3 DNA sequence: TGTGCCAGCAGTTTATCAGTCAGGGGCTACAATGAGCAGTTCTTC. Its translation: CASSLSVRGYNEQFF.

Of note for this clonotype: The missing conserved phenylalanine or tryptophan at the end of this CDR3 makes a read error likely. The V and J genes are TRBV20-1 and TRBJ1-4; the D gene is possibly TRBD1 (5 bases). The germline V gene has CDR1 DFQATT and CDR2 SNEGSKA (reference sequence). This CDR3 has 14 amino acids. CDR3 region: CSARRGPTNEKLFS. The DNA of the CDR3 is TGCAGTGCTAGGAGGGGACCAACAAATGAAAAACTGTTTTCT.